This is a list of T cell receptor beta chains from one sample in a study of molecular identifiers for immune sequencing clone quantification. Each CDR3 protein is one row after TCRdb ran MiXCR on the PCR reads. This table has about 53,000 distinct CDR3 sequences, 36% appearing once. Sequenced sample: naive CD8+ T cells from blood, with Jurkat cell RNA spiked in. The origin of the receptors is a human donor in good health. Some libraries in this study had Jurkat cell RNA spiked in. CDR3s include the opening cysteine and the closing phenylalanine or tryptophan. The D gene is left open where the match is weak. Size values are once, few and many counts, or a class for expanded clones, and some rows have none.

v_call	j_call	d_call	clone_size	cdr3_nt	cdr3_aa
TRBV18	TRBJ2-7	.	.	TGTGCCAGCTCAGAACCACTGAGGTACGAGCAGTACTTC	CASSEPLRYEQYF
TRBV6-1	TRBJ2-3	.	many	TGTGCCAGCAGCGGACCCTACCCCGATACGCAGTATTTT	CASSGPYPDTQYF
TRBV5-1	TRBJ1-1	TRBD1	many	TGCGCCAGCAGCTTGGTACAGGGGGCGCCTGAAGCTTTCTTT	CASSLVQGAPEAFF
TRBV14	TRBJ2-1	TRBD2	many	TGTGCCAGCAGCCAAGATTGGACTAGGGTGAATGAGCAGTTCTTC	CASSQDWTRVNEQFF
TRBV29-1	TRBJ2-3	TRBD2	once	TGCAGCGTTGAAGAGGTTTTTGGCGGATGGACTAGCACAGATTCGCAGTATTTT	CSVEEVFGGWTSTDSQYF
TRBV27	TRBJ2-1	TRBD2	few	TGTGCCAGCAGAGCGGGAGGGCCGTCTGAGCAGTTCTTC	CASRAGGPSEQFF
TRBV9	TRBJ2-7	.	few	TGTGCCAGCAGCGTAGGAGCAGGAGTCTACGAGCAGTACTTC	CASSVGAGVYEQYF
TRBV29-1	TRBJ1-1	.	medium-sized	TGCAGCGTTGCGAAGAACACTGAAGCTTTCTTT	CSVAKNTEAFF
TRBV29-1	TRBJ2-2	TRBD1	.	TGCAGCGTTGGAGGGACAGGGGGCTACACCGGGGAGCTGTTTTTT	CSVGGTGGYTGELFF
TRBV28	TRBJ1-6	TRBD1	many	TGTGCCAGCAGTTTAGTACTGACAGGGGGCGGATCACCCCTCCACTTT	CASSLVLTGGGSPLHF
TRBV12-3/TRBV12-4	TRBJ2-7	.	.	TGTGCCAGCAGTTTTGCCGGTAGCTCCTACGAGCAGTACTTC	CASSFAGSSYEQYF
TRBV2	TRBJ2-3	.	few	TGTGCCGGCCTAGGATCCTCTAGCACAGATACGCTGTATTTT	CAGLGSSSTDTLYF
TRBV11-2	TRBJ2-6	.	many	TGTGCCAGCAGCCCGGACAGCTCTGGGGCCAACGTCCTGACTTTC	CASSPDSSGANVLTF
TRBV4-3	TRBJ2-1	.	.	TGCGCCAGCAGCCAGGGCCCCAGAGAGCAGTTCTTC	CASSQGPREQFF
TRBV12-3/TRBV12-4	TRBJ2-7	TRBD2	.	TGTGCCAGCAGCTCCCGGGGCGGGAGAGACTACGAGCAGTACTTC	CASSSRGGRDYEQYF
TRBV6-1	TRBJ2-3	.	many	TGTGCCAGCATAAATTCTTCGGCGCAGTATTTT	CASINSSAQYF
TRBV10-1	TRBJ1-1	.	few	TGCGCCAGCAGTGAGTCAAGGACTGAAGCTTTCTTT	CASSESRTEAFF
TRBV9	TRBJ2-2	TRBD2	.	TGTGCCAGCAGCGGCTTACTAGCGGGAGTGAACAGCGGGGAGCTGTTTTTT	CASSGLLAGVNSGELFF
TRBV12-3/TRBV12-4	TRBJ1-5	.	few	TGTGCCAGCAGACGCGGGGGGTGGGATGCCAATCAGCCCCAGCATTTT	CASRRGGWDANQPQHF
TRBV12-3/TRBV12-4	TRBJ1-1	.	many	TGTGCCAGCAGTTTTCCGACAGATGAAGCTTTCTTT	CASSFPTDEAFF
TRBV7-9	TRBJ2-1	TRBD2	once	TGTGCCAGCAGCTTAGAATATCGGCTAGCGGGATCCCTTTACAATGAGCAGTTCTTC	CASSLEYRLAGSLYNEQFF
TRBV13	TRBJ2-7	TRBD2	.	TGTGCCAGCAGCGGCAGCGGGAGACCGTACGAGCAGTACTTC	CASSGSGRPYEQYF
TRBV4-3	TRBJ2-7	TRBD1	.	TGCGCCAGCAGCACAAGACAGGGCGGCTACGAGCAGTACTTC	CASSTRQGGYEQYF